What follows are 22 T cell receptor beta chains derived from one specimen sequenced in a study of shared clonotypes between healthy human individuals. Measured with immunoSEQ multiplex PCR; TCRdb has only the in-frame clones, and not every one. The sample carries about a million clones, approximately 72% recorded once. Material for sequencing was memory CD4+ T cells sorted from blood. Subset noted: CD45RA-negative fraction. The receptors here all came from a man aged 18 to 29 in good health.

This clone was seen only once. The chain couples TRBV6-5 to TRBJ2-6; D gene ambiguous. This CDR3 is 13 amino acids long. V lost 4 bases and J 1 base, leaving 2 bases between the germline ends. Germline-derived CDR1 and CDR2 are MNHEY and SVGAGI. The CDR3 is CASSFSGANVLTF. The CDR3 DNA is TGTGCCAGCAGTTTTTCTGGGGCCAACGTCCTGACTTTC.

This clone was seen more than once but under ten times. The gene calls are TRBV5-1 and TRBJ2-3, with D tentatively TRBD1 (5 bases). The V and J ends lost 5 bases and 5 bases respectively, with 15 bases between them. Germline V gene sequence: CDR1 SGHRS, CDR2 YFSETQ. The CDR3 consists of 14 residues. Here the CDR3 reads CASRLQEIQDTQYF. The CDR3, as DNA: TGCGCCAGCAGGCTACAGGAGATACAAGATACGCAGTATTTT.

The rearrangement links TRBV7-2 to TRBJ2-1, with D maybe TRBD2 (6 bases). V was pared by 0 bases and J by 7 bases, with 19 bases between. CDR3 length: 17 residues. Germline CDR1 is SGHTA and CDR2 is FQGNSA. CDR3 bases: TGTGCCAGCAGCTTAGCCTCATTCGGCGGAGGGAGGAATGAGCAGTTCTTC. Encoded protein: CASSLASFGGGRNEQFF.

The gene calls are TRBV5-1 and TRBJ1-1; 8 bases are a match to TRBD1. J was trimmed by 1 base and V by 6 bases; bases with no gene match: 8. Germline V gene data show CDR1 as SGHRS and CDR2 as YFSETQ. This CDR3 has 15 amino acids. DNA for the CDR3: TGCGCCAGCAATGGGGCAGGGGGCGGGAACACTGAAGCTTTCTTT. This sequence encodes CASNGAGGGNTEAFF.

CDR3 bases: TGTGCCAGCAGCCCGACGGGACAAATAAATTCACCCCTCCACTTT. This translates into CASSPTGQINSPLHF. J is TRBJ1-6 and V is TRBV7-6, with D tentatively TRBD1 (6 bases). This CDR3 region has 15 residues. CDR1 is SGHVS and CDR2 is FNYEAQ in the germline V gene. The V and J ends lost 5 bases and 7 bases respectively, with 15 bases between them.

This clone was picked up many times. The V call is TRBV18, the J call TRBJ2-1; D is unresolved. The CDR3 extends over 14 amino acids. CDR1 KGHSH and CDR2 LQKENI come from the germline V gene. V dropped 8 bases and J dropped 0 bases, with 11 bases sitting between them. Written as DNA, the CDR3 is TGTGCCAGCGCGACCCTGAGCTCCTACAATGAGCAGTTCTTC. Amino acids: CASATLSSYNEQFF.

The CDR3 region has the DNA TGTGCCAGCAGTTTATCAGCACCGGGACAGATGGCTTACGAGCAGTACTTC. Protein sequence: CASSLSAPGQMAYEQYF. The rearrangement uses TRBV27 and TRBJ2-7; TRBD1 aligns across 7 bases. Germline CDR1 is MNHEY and CDR2 is SMNVEV (reference sequence). This CDR3 has 17 residues. J gave up 4 bases and V 0 bases, and 12 bases lay outside the gene matches.

Concerning this clone: A read error is possible here, since a much larger clone lies one base away. The V and J genes are TRBV6-5 and TRBJ1-2, with TRBD1 identical over 7 bases. In germline, CDR1 is MNHEY, CDR2 SVGAGI. The CDR3 runs 13 residues. The trim removed 6 bases at V and 4 bases at J, leaving 5 bases unmatched. CDR3 residues: CASSPDRSYGYTF. The CDR3 nucleotides are TGTGCCAGCAGCCCGGACAGGTCCTATGGCTACACCTTC.

The rearrangement links TRBV27 to TRBJ2-2; no reliable D call. Germline-derived CDR1 and CDR2 are MNHEY and SMNVEV (reference sequence). With 11 bases removed from V and 0 bases from J, the gap between germline ends came to 1 base. The CDR3 has 10 amino acids. The CDR3: CASNTGELFF. The CDR3, as DNA: TGTGCCTCGAACACCGGGGAGCTGTTTTTT.

The chain employs TRBV19 and TRBJ1-1; 7 bases map to TRBD1. J gave up 3 bases and V 5 bases, and 6 bases lay outside the gene matches. The germline CDR1 and CDR2 sequences are LNHDA and SQIVND (reference sequence). The length of the CDR3 is 14 residues. CDR3 loop: CASSPTGRDTEAFF. In DNA form, the CDR3 reads TGTGCCAGTAGTCCGACAGGGCGGGACACTGAAGCTTTCTTT.

The gene calls are TRBV15 and TRBJ2-7; no clear D. CDR1 is LNHNV, CDR2 YYDKDF, per germline (reference sequence). V shed 1 base and J shed 3 bases, with 10 bases lying between them. This CDR3 is built from 14 residues. CDR3 loop: CATSRAGQLYEQYF. The CDR3 nucleotides read TGTGCCACCAGCAGAGCAGGCCAGCTCTACGAGCAGTACTTC. Supplemented by reference TRBV15 and TRBJ2-7, the full variable domain reads DAMVIQNPRYQVTQFGKPVTLSCSQTLNHNVMYWYQQKSSQAPKLLFHYYDKDFNNEADTPDNFQSRRPNTSFCFLDIRSPGLGDTAMYLCATSRAGQLYEQYFGPGTRLTVT.

This chain uses TRBV28 with TRBJ2-1, with unresolved D. The germline CDR1 and CDR2 sequences are MDHEN and SYDVKM. The V and J ends lost 4 bases and 8 bases respectively, with 15 bases between them. The CDR3 contains 14 residues. CDR3: CASSSPEATHEQFF. CDR3 nucleotides: TGTGCCAGCAGTTCGCCGGAAGCCACCCATGAGCAGTTCTTC.

The chain joins TRBV5-1 to TRBJ2-3; TRBD2 is a possible D gene (5 bases). Between the trimmed V and J ends, which lost 1 base and 0 bases, there was a span of 12 bases. The length of the CDR3 is 16 residues. CDR1 is SGHRS and CDR2 is YFSETQ in the germline V gene. CDR3 DNA sequence: TGCGCCAGCAGCTTGTCGGGAAAAACTAGCACAGATACGCAGTATTTT. Amino acid sequence: CASSLSGKTSTDTQYF.

This clone appeared a few times. Possible read error: a much larger clone is one base away. Other DNA sequences in the same sample also yield this CDR3. The chain recombines TRBV18 with TRBJ1-2, with D perhaps matching TRBD1 (5 bases). CDR3 length: 13 residues. Germline V CDR1 and CDR2: KGHSH, LQKENI. Between the trimmed V and J ends, which lost 5 bases and 3 bases, there was a span of 10 bases. In DNA form, the CDR3 reads TGTGCCAGCTCAGCTGGGACGGACTATGGCTACACCTTC. Residues: CASSAGTDYGYTF.

This rearrangement joins TRBV6-1 to TRBJ2-7; D is possibly TRBD2 (6 bases). CDR1 and CDR2 from the germline V gene are MNHNS and SASEGT. Trimming took off 6 bases at V and 1 base at J, with 16 bases between the two ends. The CDR3 consists of 15 residues. The CDR3 here is CASSYLQAGSYEQYF. For the CDR3, the DNA is TGTGCCAGCAGCTATTTACAGGCGGGATCCTACGAGCAGTACTTC.

The rearrangement links TRBV11-2 to TRBJ2-1; 8 nucleotides agree with TRBD2. The CDR3 is made up of 14 amino acids. CDR1 SGHAT and CDR2 FQNNGV come from the germline V gene. J lost 7 bases, V lost 1 base, and 3 bases had no gene match. Written as DNA, the CDR3 is TGTGCCAGCAGCTTAGCGGGAGGGCGAAATGAGCAGTTCTTC. Translating it yields CASSLAGGRNEQFF.

The V gene is TRBV15, the J gene TRBJ2-5, with D unresolved. V was clipped by 0 bases and J by 2 bases, with 10 bases between them. Germline lookup yields CDR1 LNHNV and CDR2 YYDKDF (reference sequence). There are 15 residues in the CDR3. The CDR3 DNA is TGTGCCACCAGCAGAGATACGGCCCGACAAGAGACCCAGTACTTC. Translated, it gives CATSRDTARQETQYF.

The chain is built from TRBV7-9 and TRBJ2-3; D ambiguous. The CDR3 runs to 11 residues. CDR1 SEHNR and CDR2 FQNEAQ come from the germline V gene (reference sequence). V lost 5 bases to trimming and J lost 6 bases, with 6 bases between them. The CDR3 loop is CASSQEDTQYF. The CDR3 nucleotides are TGTGCCAGCAGCCAAGAGGATACGCAGTATTTT.

This clone was counted between two and nine times. The chain combines TRBV2 with TRBJ1-2, with TRBD1 matching over 9 bases. Germline V CDR1 and CDR2: SNHLY, FYNNEI. This CDR3 contains 13 residues. Germline trimming cut 6 bases from V and 7 bases from J; bases unmatched to any gene: 6. The CDR3 region has the DNA TGTGCCAGCAGGGGGGGACAGGGCTTTGGCTACACCTTC. It specifies CASRGGQGFGYTF. Drawing the rest from reference TRBV2 and TRBJ1-2, the complete variable domain is EPEVTQTPSHQVTQMGQEVILRCVPISNHLYFYWYRQILGQKVEFLVSFYNNEISEKSEIFDDQFSVERPDGSNFTLKIRSTKLEDSAMYFCASRGGQGFGYTFGSGTRLTVV.

This chain joins TRBV7-2 and TRBJ2-3, with D unclear. The V end lost 1 base, the J end lost 4 bases, and 9 bases lay between the germline ends. The CDR3 runs to 14 residues. In germline, CDR1 is SGHTA, CDR2 FQGNSA. The DNA for the CDR3 is TGTGCCAGCAGCTTAGATAGACTCTCAGATACGCAGTATTTT. Residues: CASSLDRLSDTQYF.

The J gene is TRBJ1-1, the V gene TRBV25-1, with a possible D match to TRBD1 (5 bases). The V gene lost 6 bases and the J gene lost 1 base, with 6 bases spanning the gap. CDR3 length: 12 residues. Germline-derived CDR1 and CDR2 are MGHDK and SYGVNS. CDR3 DNA: TGTGCCAGCAGGCAGGGGAACACTGAAGCTTTCTTT. It translates to CASRQGNTEAFF.

A note on this clone: Other nucleotide sequences from this sample produce the same CDR3. The chain has TRBV6-5 and TRBJ1-4; D is ambiguous. This CDR3 comprises 14 residues. Looked up from germline, CDR1 is MNHEY and CDR2 is SVGAGI. V lost 0 bases to trimming and J lost 0 bases, with 2 bases between them. CDR3 in amino acids: CASSYSATNEKLFF. The CDR3 coding sequence is TGTGCCAGCAGTTACTCCGCAACTAATGAAAAACTGTTTTTT.